This T cell receptor beta chain is from a study of regulatory T cells in long-lasting Graves disease. Arm-PCR of CDR3 regions with iRepertoire HTBI primers generated TCR beta libraries. A single record per CDR3 protein comes from TCRdb applying MiXCR to the multiplex PCR reads. The sample lists 550,000 to 700,000 distinct CDR3 sequences; around 16% were seen once. This clonotype was recorded a few times. Germline-derived CDR1 and CDR2 are SGHTA and FQGTGA. J lost 9 bases, V lost 5 bases, and 18 bases had no gene match. The CDR3 has 17 residues. Time point: newly diagnosed GD, antithyroid drugs for less than 3 months. Scientists built the TCR library using RNA that was extracted from PBMCs. These data are also associated with another study on T cells in Graves' hyperthyroidism and ophthalmopathy. That source adds: Stable hyperthyroidism was separated from ophthalmopathy by a model based on 13 V-J features.

J is TRBJ2-1 and V is TRBV7-3, with 8 bases lining up with TRBD2. The input for sequencing was peripheral blood mononuclear cells (PBMCs), taken at new diagnosis, from a patient treated with antithyroid drugs. The source of this sequence is a man aged 18 to 30 with Graves disease. The CDR3, as DNA: TGTGCCAGCAGCCCGAACCGAAACGCGATAGCGGGAACTGAGCAGTTCTTC. Its translation: CASSPNRNAIAGTEQFF.